The clone carrying this T cell receptor (beta chain) was seen at least ten times. Antigen: not known. The CDR3 runs to 10 residues. Germline V gene lookup returns CDR1 SQVTM and CDR2 ANQGSEA. The V and J ends lost 7 bases and 7 bases respectively, with 10 bases between them. Amplified regions were TCR beta CDR3 sequences from RNA transcripts. When the TCR CDR3 underwent first-round RT-PCR, the HTBI primer set was used. TCRdb recomputed calls from the multiplex PCR reads with MiXCR, one row per CDR3 protein. Among 350,000 to 450,000 distinct CDR3 sequences, over 12% were seen once, and the ten largest hold over 25%. The data were obtained in a study of T cells in Graves' hyperthyroidism and ophthalmopathy. Study-level information: It was at initial diagnosis, before any treatment, that peripheral blood was collected. Study-level findings and limits: The majority of expanded thyroid clonotypes above 0.001 also appeared in blood.

The sequence derives from a man between 50 and 59 years old with Graves' ophthalmopathy. The chain joins TRBV29-1 to TRBJ1-1; D is ambiguous. Specimen: blood. The CDR3 DNA follows: TGCAGCGCTCGAGAGATTGAAGCTTTCTTT. It yields the protein CSAREIEAFF.